This TCR beta chain originates from a study of HIV-infected patients and healthy controls. In its sample, this clonotype is medium-sized. Its antigen remains unidentified. Study outcomes and limitations: The study did not determine the donors' HLA types. MAIT alpha-chain CDR3s were frequent in healthy controls, depleted in HIV+. Compared with controls, mean Gini indices were significantly raised in HIV-infected repertoires, possibly indicating oligoclonality.

From germline, CDR1 is LGHDT and CDR2 YNNKEL (reference sequence). The CDR3 extends over 15 amino acids. The ends were cut back, 4 bases at V and 0 bases at J, with 9 bases in the middle. cDNA was made from 500 ng RNA using alpha and beta constant primers. Separate chain-specific third strand synthesis with multiplexing indices produced the alpha and beta libraries. In TCRdb, the 5' RACE reads were re-called with MiXCR into one record per CDR3 protein. The repertoire has 10,000 to 15,000 distinct CDR3 sequences, 11% of them found once; the top ten carry about 6.3%. The repertoire came from unfractionated whole blood and reflected all unsorted peripheral T cells. Four of the ten uninfected healthy control donors were sampled twice, approximately 13 weeks apart.

Sample: blood. The chain carries TRBV3-1 and TRBJ2-2; no firm D call. This clonotype originated in an adult in good health. As DNA, the CDR3 is TGTGCCAGCAGCCCTTCGGGCCCGAACACCGGGGAGCTGTTTTTT. Protein: CASSPSGPNTGELFF.